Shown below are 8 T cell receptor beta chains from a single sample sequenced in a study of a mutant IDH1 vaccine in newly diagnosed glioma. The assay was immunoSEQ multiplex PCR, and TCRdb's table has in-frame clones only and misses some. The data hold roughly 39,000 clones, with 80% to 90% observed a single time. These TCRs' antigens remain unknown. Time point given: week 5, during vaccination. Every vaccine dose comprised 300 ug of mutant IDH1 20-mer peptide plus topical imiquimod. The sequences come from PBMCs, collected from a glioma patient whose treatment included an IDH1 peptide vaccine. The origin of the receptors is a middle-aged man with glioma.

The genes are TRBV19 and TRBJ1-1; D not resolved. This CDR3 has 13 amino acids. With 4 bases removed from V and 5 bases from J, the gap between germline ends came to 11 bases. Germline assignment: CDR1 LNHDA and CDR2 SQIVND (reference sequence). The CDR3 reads CASSRKEGTEAFF. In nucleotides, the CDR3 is TGTGCCAGTAGTAGAAAGGAAGGAACTGAAGCTTTCTTT.

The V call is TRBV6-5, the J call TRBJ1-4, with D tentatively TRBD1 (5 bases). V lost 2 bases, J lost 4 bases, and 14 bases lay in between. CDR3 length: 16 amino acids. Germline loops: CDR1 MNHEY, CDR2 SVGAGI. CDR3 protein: CASSYALTEFNEKLFF. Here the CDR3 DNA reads TGTGCCAGCAGTTACGCATTGACAGAGTTTAATGAAAAACTGTTTTTT.

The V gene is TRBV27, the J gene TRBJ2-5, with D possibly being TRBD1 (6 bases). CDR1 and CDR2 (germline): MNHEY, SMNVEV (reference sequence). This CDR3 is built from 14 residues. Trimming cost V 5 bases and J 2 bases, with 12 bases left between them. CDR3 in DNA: TGTGCCAGCAGTCTCTTTGACAGGCAAGAGACCCAGTACTTC. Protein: CASSLFDRQETQYF.

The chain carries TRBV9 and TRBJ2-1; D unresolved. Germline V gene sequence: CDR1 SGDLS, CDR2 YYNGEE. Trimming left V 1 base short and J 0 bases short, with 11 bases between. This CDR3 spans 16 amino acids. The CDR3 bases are TGTGCCAGCAGCGTATTAAGGCTGAGCTCCTACAATGAGCAGTTCTTC. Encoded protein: CASSVLRLSSYNEQFF.

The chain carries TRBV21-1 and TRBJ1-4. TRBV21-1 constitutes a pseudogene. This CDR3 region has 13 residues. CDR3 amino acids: CASTEDGNEKLFF. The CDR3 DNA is TGTGCCAGCACCGAGGACGGGAATGAAAAACTGTTTTTT.

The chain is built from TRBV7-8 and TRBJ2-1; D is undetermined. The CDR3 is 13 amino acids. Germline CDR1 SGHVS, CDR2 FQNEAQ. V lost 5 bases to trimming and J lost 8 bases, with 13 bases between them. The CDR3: CASSTLPGHEQFF. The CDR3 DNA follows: TGTGCCAGCAGCACCCTACCGGGTCATGAGCAGTTCTTC.

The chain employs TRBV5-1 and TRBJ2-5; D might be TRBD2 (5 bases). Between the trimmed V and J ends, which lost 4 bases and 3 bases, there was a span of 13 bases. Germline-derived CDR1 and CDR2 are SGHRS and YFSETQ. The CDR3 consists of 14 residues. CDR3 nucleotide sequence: TGCGCCAGCAGCGAGGGCCCGACCAAAGAGACCCAGTACTTC. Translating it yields CASSEGPTKETQYF.

CDR3 sequence reads: CASSLEVGTPTDTQYF. CDR3 nucleotides: TGTGCCAGCAGCTTGGAGGTCGGCACGCCAACAGATACGCAGTATTTT. The chain recombines TRBV5-6 with TRBJ2-3; the D is unclear. CDR3 length: 16 amino acids. Trimming pared 0 bases from V and 3 bases from J, leaving 14 bases between. Germline-derived CDR1 and CDR2 are SGHDT and YYEEEE.